The clone carrying this TCR beta chain was detected many times. The antigen remains undetermined. The sample comes from a study of neurological immune-mediated disorders. Study results and limitations: Association of the multiple sclerosis repertoire cluster with clinical or MRI features was not observed for any feature.

Trimming removed 7 bases at V and 3 bases at J, with 18 bases between. CDR1 MNHEY and CDR2 SMNVEV come from the germline V gene (reference sequence). This CDR3 is 15 amino acids long. TCRdb re-derived calls from the 5' RACE reads in MiXCR, one entry per CDR3 protein. The sample has around 30,000 distinct CDR3 sequences; about 1.6% are singletons. The clonotype comes from a woman between 25 and 40 years old with multiple sclerosis. This chain links TRBV27 with TRBJ1-2; D is perhaps TRBD1 (5 bases). What was sequenced was PBMCs. DNA of the CDR3: TGTGCCAGCAATCCCTCAGGGACCAACGACTATGGCTACACCTTC. It codes for CASNPSGTNDYGYTF.